This passage covers 26 T cell receptor beta chains from one sample sequenced in a study of blood T cell repertoires in COVID-19. Sequenced by immunoSEQ multiplex PCR; TCRdb stores in-frame clones only, minus some. The repertoire holds over 85,000 clones, with 70% to 85% as singletons. Specimen: peripheral blood. The receptors were sampled from a man in his 60s with active or convalescent COVID-19.

The rearrangement uses TRBV5-1 and TRBJ2-1; 7 bases agree with TRBD2. Trimming at V came to 3 bases and at J to 2 bases, leaving 11 bases not matched to a gene. The germline V gene encodes CDR1 SGHRS and CDR2 YFSETQ. This CDR3 contains 17 residues. CDR3 residues: CASSSYGAGVTYNEQFF. As DNA, the CDR3 is TGCGCCAGCAGCTCGTATGGGGCGGGAGTAACCTACAATGAGCAGTTCTTC.

DNA for the CDR3: TGTGCCAGCAGCCATGACAGCCGCCACTCCTACAATGAGCAGTTCTTC. Its protein product is CASSHDSRHSYNEQFF. The V and J genes are TRBV3-1 (or the pseudogene TRBV3-2) and TRBJ2-1; possibly TRBD1 for D (5 bases). The CDR3 runs 16 residues. V dropped 3 bases and J dropped 0 bases, with 12 bases sitting between them. CDR1 LGHDT and CDR2 YNNKEL come from the germline V gene (reference sequence).

The rearrangement links TRBV24-1 to TRBJ2-2; D might be TRBD2 (5 bases). V lost 7 bases and J 0 bases, leaving 11 bases between the germline ends. Germline V CDR1 and CDR2: KGHDR, SFDVKD. The CDR3 has 15 amino acids. The chain's CDR3 is CATRGTSTNTGELFF. The CDR3 DNA is TGTGCCACCAGGGGCACTAGTACGAACACCGGGGAGCTGTTTTTT.

The sample holds many counts of this clone. The chain employs TRBV7-9 and TRBJ1-3, with D tentatively TRBD1 (6 bases). CDR3 length: 13 residues. Per the germline V gene, CDR1 is SEHNR and CDR2 is FQNEAQ (reference sequence). V lost 5 bases and J 4 bases, leaving 9 bases between the germline ends. In nucleotides, the CDR3 is TGTGCCAGCAGCGGGGGACAAGGAAACACCATATATTTT. It specifies CASSGGQGNTIYF.

This clone appeared once. CDR3: CASSLDSSGGYNEQFF. CDR3 nucleotides: TGTGCCAGCAGCTTAGATAGTAGCGGGGGCTACAATGAGCAGTTCTTC. The chain couples TRBV11-3 to TRBJ2-1; 9 nucleotides align to TRBD2. The germline gives CDR1 SGHNT, CDR2 YENEEA. CDR3 length: 16 amino acids. The V and J ends lost 0 bases and 3 bases, in that order; junction bases with no gene match: 3. The whole variable domain, filled in from reference TRBV11-3 and TRBJ2-1, reads EAGVVQSPRYKIIEKKQPVAFWCNPISGHNTLYWYLQNLGQGPELLIRYENEEAVDDSQLPKDRFSAERLKGVDSTLKIQPAELGDSAVYLCASSLDSSGGYNEQFFGPGTRLTVL.

V usage is TRBV19 and J usage is TRBJ2-3, with 12 bases identical to TRBD2. The CDR3 totals 17 residues. Germline CDR1 and CDR2: LNHDA and SQIVND (reference sequence). Trimming took 5 bases from V and 2 from J; bases not matched to a gene: 8. The CDR3 loop reads CASSPRLAGVVTDTQYF. The CDR3 DNA follows: TGTGCCAGTAGTCCAAGACTAGCGGGAGTCGTCACAGATACGCAGTATTTT.

The J gene is TRBJ1-4, the V gene TRBV28, with TRBD1 identical over 7 bases. The V gene's germline CDR1 is MDHEN and CDR2 SYDVKM. The V segment lost 6 bases and the J segment 6 bases; nucleotides outside the gene matches: 10. CDR3 length equals 15 residues. The CDR3 DNA reads as TGTGCCAGCAGCTATGCGGGACAGCAATATGAAAAACTGTTTTTT. Translated, it gives CASSYAGQQYEKLFF.

This chain joins TRBV5-6 and TRBJ1-1, with a tentative D call TRBD1 (5 bases). CDR1 and CDR2 from the germline V gene are SGHDT and YYEEEE. CDR3 size: 15 residues. V shed 4 bases and J shed 4 bases, with 17 bases lying between them. The CDR3 is CASSPIGGEGTEAFF. CDR3 DNA: TGTGCCAGCAGCCCTATCGGGGGTGAAGGCACTGAAGCTTTCTTT.

This clone has more than one count but fewer than ten. The chain carries TRBV2 and TRBJ1-6, with D perhaps TRBD1 (5 bases). The germline gives CDR1 SNHLY, CDR2 FYNNEI. CDR3 length: 15 amino acids. V was shortened by 4 bases and J by 5 bases, with 12 bases between the two germline ends. The chain's CDR3 is CASSAFMTDNSPLHF. CDR3 in DNA: TGTGCCAGCAGTGCCTTTATGACAGATAATTCACCCCTCCACTTT.

This clone has just a few counts. The chain is built from TRBV6-2 or TRBV6-3 and TRBJ1-5, with 8 positions matching TRBD1. CDR1 is MNHEY, CDR2 SVGEGT, per germline. The CDR3 spans 16 residues. The V segment lost 0 bases and the J segment 3 bases; nucleotides outside the gene matches: 4. The CDR3 DNA reads TGTGCCAGCAGTTACTCCGGGACAGGTCCCAATCAGCCCCAGCATTTT. This encodes CASSYSGTGPNQPQHF.

The chain carries TRBV3-1 (or the pseudogene TRBV3-2) and TRBJ2-2; a weak D match, TRBD2 (6 bases). The CDR3 loop spans 16 amino acids. V was cut by 4 bases and J by 0 bases, with 12 bases left in between. Germline assignment: CDR1 LGHDT and CDR2 YNNKEL (reference sequence). DNA of the CDR3: TGTGCCAGCAGCCCGGGGCGGGACTCGAACACCGGGGAGCTGTTTTTT. Translated: CASSPGRDSNTGELFF.

The CDR3 DNA reads TGTGCCACCTCCGGGGAACGCAATCAGCCCCAGCATTTT. Amino acids: CATSGERNQPQHF. This chain joins TRBV10-3 and TRBJ1-5; D ambiguous. Germline CDR1 is ENHRY and CDR2 is SYGVKD. Trimming stripped 10 bases from V and 2 bases from J, with 12 bases between. This CDR3 contains 13 residues.

This clone was seen more than once but under ten times. This chain uses TRBV2 with TRBJ1-5, with 10 bases identical to TRBD1. This CDR3 has 12 amino acids. V dropped 6 bases and J dropped 15; count of bases not matched to a gene: 8. Germline V CDR1 and CDR2: SNHLY, FYNNEI. Written as DNA, the CDR3 is TGTGCCAGCAGGAGGGGGACAGGGGCTCTGCATTTT. Amino acids: CASRRGTGALHF.

The chain couples TRBV2 to TRBJ2-4; D is possibly TRBD2 (5 bases). The CDR3 is 15 amino acids. Per germline, CDR1 SNHLY and CDR2 FYNNEI. The V end lost 5 bases, the J end lost 0 bases, and 11 bases lay between the germline ends. The CDR3, as DNA: TGTGCCAGCAGTCGGGCCGGGGAAGCCAAAAACATTCAGTACTTC. This codes for CASSRAGEAKNIQYF.

The table lists this clone with a few counts. The V and J genes are TRBV6-5 and TRBJ2-7, with 8 bases matching TRBD1. Germline V gene sequence: CDR1 MNHEY, CDR2 SVGAGI. The CDR3 extends over 13 amino acids. J gave up 3 bases and V 6 bases, and 4 bases lay outside the gene matches. The CDR3 protein is CASSRTGNYEQYV. CDR3 DNA: TGTGCCAGCAGCCGGACAGGGAACTACGAGCAGTACGTC.

V gene TRBV27 combines with J gene TRBJ2-7; 9 bases align to TRBD2. Germline loops: CDR1 MNHEY, CDR2 SMNVEV (reference sequence). The CDR3 sequence is 15 residues long. J was trimmed by 2 bases and V by 8 bases; bases with no gene match: 10. CDR3 region: CASRFSGSGTYEQYV. The CDR3, as DNA: TGTGCCAGCCGCTTTAGCGGGAGTGGGACCTACGAGCAGTACGTC.

The chain has TRBV7-2 and TRBJ2-2, with TRBD2 identical over 8 bases. The CDR3 has 17 residues. CDR1 is SGHTA, CDR2 FQGNSA, per germline. The V segment lost 5 bases and the J segment 4 bases; nucleotides outside the gene matches: 12. CDR3 protein: CASSPFGTSGSTGELFF. CDR3 nucleotides: TGTGCCAGCAGCCCATTTGGGACCAGCGGGAGCACCGGGGAGCTGTTTTTT.

The chain links TRBV10-3 to TRBJ2-3; 8 bases align to TRBD2. The CDR3 runs to 14 residues. With 3 bases clipped from V and 4 bases from J, the junction kept 3 bases outside the gene matches. From germline, CDR1 is ENHRY and CDR2 SYGVKD. The CDR3 region is CAISEGLASDTQYF. CDR3 coding DNA: TGTGCCATCAGTGAAGGACTAGCATCAGATACGCAGTATTTT.

The table lists this clone with a few counts. The chain employs TRBV24-1 and TRBJ1-5, with 8 nucleotides matching TRBD1. The CDR3 length is 15 residues. Germline lookup yields CDR1 KGHDR and CDR2 SFDVKD. V was pared by 3 bases and J by 4 bases, with 4 bases of the junction left unmatched. The CDR3 spells CATSDPRQGNQPQHF. For the CDR3, the DNA is TGTGCCACCAGTGATCCCCGACAGGGGAATCAGCCCCAGCATTTT.

The chain uses TRBV5-6 and TRBJ2-1; tentatively, D is TRBD2 (7 bases). The CDR3 extends over 16 amino acids. The germline V and J ends were trimmed by 1 base and 4 bases, with 15 bases remaining between them. The V gene's germline CDR1 is SGHDT and CDR2 YYEEEE. The CDR3 region is CASSLRGGLDYNEQFF. Written as DNA, the CDR3 is TGTGCCAGCAGCTTGAGGGGGGGACTCGATTACAATGAGCAGTTCTTC.

The gene calls are TRBV30 and TRBJ2-6; D unresolved. CDR1 and CDR2 from the germline V gene are GTSNPN and SVGIG (reference sequence). V was shortened by 2 bases and J by 3 bases, with 5 bases between the two germline ends. The CDR3 has 13 residues. The CDR3 bases are TGTGCCTGGAGTTTCGGTGGGGCCAACGTCCTGACTTTC. It yields the protein CAWSFGGANVLTF.

In its sample, this clone was seen once. The chain couples TRBV4-3 to TRBJ2-1; 7 nucleotides agree with TRBD2. Germline V gives CDR1 LGHNA, CDR2 YSLEER. The CDR3 runs 14 residues. Unmatched junction bases numbered 6, after V lost 1 base and J lost 9 bases. The CDR3: CASSQVGGSSEQFF. As DNA, the CDR3 is TGCGCCAGCAGCCAAGTGGGCGGGAGTAGTGAGCAGTTCTTC.

The chain has TRBV10-3 and TRBJ2-7, with 9 bases identical to TRBD1. The CDR3 extends over 14 amino acids. Germline V gene data show CDR1 as ENHRY and CDR2 as SYGVKD. Germline trimming cut 10 bases from V and 5 bases from J; bases unmatched to any gene: 12. The CDR3 DNA is TGTGCCACCACTCCGGGACAGGGTATCCACGAGCAGTACGTC. It is translated as CATTPGQGIHEQYV.

The rearrangement uses TRBV14 and TRBJ2-1; D not resolved. Trimming pared 0 bases from V and 12 bases from J, leaving 12 bases between. Germline V lookup: CDR1 SGHDN, CDR2 FVKESK. The CDR3 is 13 amino acids. The CDR3 sequence: CASSQDETGWQFF. The DNA for the CDR3 is TGTGCCAGCAGCCAAGATGAGACTGGGTGGCAGTTCTTC.

The chain couples TRBV24-1 to TRBJ1-6; 7 bases map to TRBD1. Germline loops: CDR1 KGHDR, CDR2 SFDVKD. V dropped 11 bases and J dropped 1; count of bases not matched to a gene: 13. This CDR3 comprises 17 residues. CDR3 DNA: TGTGCCATCAGGACAGGTCCTAAGGAATCCTATAATTCACCCCTCCACTTT. The encoded protein is CAIRTGPKESYNSPLHF.

The V and J genes are TRBV2 and TRBJ2-3, with TRBD2 as a possible D gene (6 bases). The CDR3 consists of 15 residues. Germline loops: CDR1 SNHLY, CDR2 FYNNEI. The germline V and J ends were trimmed by 6 bases and 3 bases, with 16 bases remaining between them. The CDR3 spells CASREGLSPTDTQYF. CDR3 DNA sequence: TGTGCCAGCAGGGAGGGTTTGAGCCCGACAGATACGCAGTATTTT.